The 22 T cell receptor beta chains in this list originate from one sample, sequenced in a study of identical twins. TCRdb recomputed calls from the 5' RACE reads with MiXCR, one row per CDR3 protein. This table has 500,000 to 550,000 distinct CDR3 sequences, about 22% appearing once. The sample was also linked to a second study, of yellow fever vaccine responses in identical twins.

The sequenced material came from CD4+ T cells sorted from blood. The receptors shown here come from a woman aged 18 to 35 in good health.

The gene calls are TRBV20-1 and TRBJ2-3; D ambiguous. Between the trimmed V and J ends, which lost 5 bases and 0 bases, there was a span of 18 bases. CDR3 size: 16 residues. The germline CDR1 and CDR2 sequences are DFQATT and SNEGSKA (reference sequence). CDR3 in DNA: TGCAGTGCTTCCCCGATGATGGAAGCGAGCACAGATACGCAGTATTTT. Protein product: CSASPMMEASTDTQYF.

This clonotype has ten or more counts. The chain combines TRBV29-1 with TRBJ2-4, with TRBD2 as a possible D gene (5 bases). The V end was cut by 6 bases, the J end by 6 bases, with 18 bases between. The CDR3 contains 14 residues. The germline CDR1 and CDR2 sequences are SQVTM and ANQGSEA. As DNA, the CDR3 is TGCAGCGTAAGCAGGTCGGGATCTAGAAACATTCAGTACTTC. Translated: CSVSRSGSRNIQYF.

This sequence joins TRBV18 and TRBJ1-1; D possibly corresponds to TRBD1 (6 bases). V dropped 0 bases and J dropped 7 bases, with 12 bases sitting between them. The CDR3 has 14 amino acids. Germline assignment: CDR1 KGHSH and CDR2 LQKENI. The DNA of the CDR3 is TGTGCCAGCTCACCACCGTGGGGGGGACATGAAGCTTTCTTT. Amino acids: CASSPPWGGHEAFF.

V usage is TRBV18 and J usage is TRBJ1-5; 7 nucleotides match TRBD1. Per germline, CDR1 KGHSH and CDR2 LQKENI. The V segment lost 5 bases and the J segment 0 bases; nucleotides outside the gene matches: 7. The CDR3 is made up of 16 amino acids. CDR3 DNA: TGTGCCAGCTCAGGCTCCGGGACAGATAGCAATCAGCCCCAGCATTTT. This translates into CASSGSGTDSNQPQHF. Using reference TRBV18 and TRBJ1-5 for the parts outside the CDR3, the full variable domain is NAGVMQNPRHLVRRRGQEARLRCSPMKGHSHVYWYRQLPEEGLKFMVYLQKENIIDESGMPKERFSAEFPKEGPSILRIQQVVRGDSAAYFCASSGSGTDSNQPQHFGDGTRLSIL.

This chain joins TRBV5-6 and TRBJ2-2, with 7 bases lining up with TRBD1. There are 15 residues in the CDR3. V was clipped by 4 bases and J by 1 base; unmatched bases: 4. Germline CDR1 is SGHDT and CDR2 is YYEEEE. CDR3 residues: CASSHRDRNTGELFF. In nucleotides, the CDR3 is TGTGCCAGCAGCCATAGGGACAGGAACACCGGGGAGCTGTTTTTT.

The chain links TRBV5-1 to TRBJ2-1, with 12 bases identical to TRBD2. With 4 bases clipped from V and 6 bases from J, the junction kept 8 bases outside the gene matches. The CDR3 contains 16 residues. Germline V CDR1 and CDR2: SGHRS, YFSETQ. The CDR3 DNA reads as TGCGCCAGCAGCACTCGACTAGCGGGAGCGGGCAATGAGCAGTTCTTC. Translation gives CASSTRLAGAGNEQFF.

The chain links TRBV5-5 to TRBJ1-5, with D tentatively TRBD1 (5 bases). The CDR3 totals 15 residues. Germline V gene sequence: CDR1 SGHKS, CDR2 YYEKEE (reference sequence). The V and J ends lost 0 bases and 11 bases respectively, with 18 bases between them. CDR3 coding DNA: TGTGCCAGCAGCTTGGAAAGGGCAGGGTTTAGGGCCCAGCATTTT. This translates into CASSLERAGFRAQHF.

This chain connects TRBV19 to TRBJ2-1; no clear D gene. V dropped 5 bases and J dropped 10 bases, with 18 bases sitting between them. The CDR3 is 14 residues long. Germline CDR1 reads LNHDA; CDR2 reads SQIVND (reference sequence). The chain's CDR3 is CASSGPARYREQFF. The DNA for the CDR3 is TGTGCCAGTAGTGGCCCAGCCCGCTATCGAGAGCAGTTCTTC.

The V call is TRBV6-5, the J call TRBJ2-5, with no clear D. Germline V gene data show CDR1 as MNHEY and CDR2 as SVGAGI. The V gene lost 2 bases and the J gene lost 4 bases, with 11 bases spanning the gap. This CDR3 has 14 residues. CDR3 nucleotides: TGTGCCAGCAGTTACACCGGATCAGGAGAGACCCAGTACTTC. Amino acid sequence: CASSYTGSGETQYF.

This clonotype was picked up a small number of times. The chain links TRBV28 to TRBJ2-7; D call uncertain. The CDR3 is 14 residues long. CDR1 and CDR2 (germline): MDHEN, SYDVKM. Trimming took 4 bases from V and 0 from J, leaving 10 bases between them. As DNA, the CDR3 is TGTGCCAGCAGTTCGGGCAGAAGCTCCTACGAGCAGTACGTC. Translating it yields CASSSGRSSYEQYV.

The chain links TRBV20-1 to TRBJ2-1, with 12 bases aligning to TRBD2. V trimming: 6 bases; J trimming: 8 bases; junction bases outside the gene matches: 8. The CDR3 is 14 residues long. Germline V gene data show CDR1 as DFQATT and CDR2 as SNEGSKA (reference sequence). CDR3 DNA sequence: TGCAGTGCCTACCCTAGCGGGAGGGCCGATGAGCAGTTCTTC. This gives the protein CSAYPSGRADEQFF.

The chain couples TRBV5-1 to TRBJ2-3, with a tentative D call TRBD1 (5 bases). Trimming took 3 bases from V and 2 from J, leaving 28 bases between them. The CDR3 is made up of 20 amino acids. The germline V gene has CDR1 SGHRS and CDR2 YFSETQ. The CDR3 here is CASSYRQPQSSSRATDTQYF. For the CDR3, the DNA is TGCGCCAGCAGCTATCGACAGCCACAATCGTCATCCCGTGCCACAGATACGCAGTATTTT.

This clonotype has just a few counts. This chain uses TRBV7-8 with TRBJ1-2; no definite D call. The germline gives CDR1 SGHVS, CDR2 FQNEAQ. The CDR3 has 13 amino acids. Trimming cost V 2 bases and J 5 bases, with 9 bases left between them. The CDR3 here is CASSLSPTYGYTF. CDR3 bases: TGTGCCAGCAGCTTAAGCCCCACTTATGGCTACACCTTC.

The chain recombines TRBV20-1 with TRBJ2-7; weak D call: TRBD2 (6 bases). CDR3 length: 12 residues. CDR1 DFQATT and CDR2 SNEGSKA come from the germline V gene (reference sequence). Deletions cut 6 bases from V and 3 bases from J, with 12 bases between. The DNA of the CDR3 is TGCAGTGCCATGGGACTCAACTACGAGCAGTACGTC. This gives the protein CSAMGLNYEQYV.

There are a few counts of this clonotype. The chain carries TRBV15 and TRBJ2-7; maybe TRBD1 (5 bases). V was cut by 4 bases and J by 0 bases, with 13 bases left in between. Germline CDR1 LNHNV, CDR2 YYDKDF (reference sequence). The CDR3 consists of 15 residues. CDR3 DNA: TGTGCCACCAGCATAGAGATAGGGGTCTCCTACGAGCAGTACTTC. Translation: CATSIEIGVSYEQYF.

This chain links TRBV6-1 with TRBJ2-7; D may be TRBD1 or TRBD2 (5 bases each). With 8 bases removed from V and 3 bases from J, the gap between germline ends came to 17 bases. Germline V gives CDR1 MNHNS, CDR2 SASEGT. This CDR3 comprises 14 residues. DNA of the CDR3: TGTGCCAGCGGCACAGGCGGGCAGTTCTACGAGCAGTACGTC. It codes for CASGTGGQFYEQYV.

The table lists this clonotype with a few counts. The chain combines TRBV20-1 with TRBJ2-1, with 10 bases matching TRBD1. Trimming removed 3 bases from V and 3 bases from J; junction bases left unmatched: 5. This CDR3 region has 15 residues. The V gene's germline CDR1 is DFQATT and CDR2 SNEGSKA (reference sequence). DNA for the CDR3: TGCAGTGCTAGGGACCGGGACAGGGGCTACAATGAGCAGTTCTTC. It yields the protein CSARDRDRGYNEQFF.

This chain links TRBV12-3 or TRBV12-4 with TRBJ2-1, with D perhaps matching TRBD1 or TRBD2 (5 bases each). With 5 bases removed from V and 5 bases from J, the gap between germline ends came to 19 bases. CDR3 length: 16 amino acids. The CDR3 sequence is CASSIWGRYSNNEQFF. The DNA of the CDR3 is TGTGCCAGCAGTATCTGGGGACGTTATTCTAACAATGAGCAGTTCTTC.

This sequence joins TRBV6-1 and TRBJ1-6; no clear D. Germline lookup yields CDR1 MNHNS and CDR2 SASEGT. The CDR3 is 13 amino acids. The V and J ends lost 5 bases and 8 bases respectively, with 10 bases between them. The CDR3 loop reads CASSRRVDSPLHF. Here the CDR3 DNA reads TGTGCCAGCAGTCGCCGTGTTGATTCACCCCTCCACTTT.

The V call is TRBV25-1, the J call TRBJ2-1, with 8 positions matching TRBD2. Germline CDR1 and CDR2: MGHDK and SYGVNS. Losses at the gene ends were 8 bases for V and 5 bases for J; bases not matched to a gene: 8. This CDR3 has 14 residues. CDR3 nucleotide sequence: TGTGCCAGCGAACTAGCGGAGGCCCACAATGAGCAGTTCTTC. This encodes CASELAEAHNEQFF. The entire variable domain, with the rest obtained from reference TRBV25-1 and TRBJ2-1, is as follows: EADIYQTPRYLVIGTGKKITLECSQTMGHDKMYWYQQDPGMELHLIHYSYGVNSTEKGDLSSESTVSRIRTEHFPLTLESARPSHTSQYLCASELAEAHNEQFFGPGTRLTVL.

This clonotype showed up just a few times. This sequence joins TRBV6-1 and TRBJ1-6, with TRBD1 matching 7 bases. V lost 6 bases and J lost 10; bases outside the gene matches: 6. The CDR3 has 13 residues. Germline CDR1 MNHNS, CDR2 SASEGT. For the CDR3, the DNA is TGTGCCAGCAGAGCAGGGGGTAGCTCACCCCTCCACTTT. Translated: CASRAGGSSPLHF.

The gene calls are TRBV11-3 and TRBJ2-1; D remains unclear. V lost 0 bases, J lost 6 bases, and 12 bases lay in between. The CDR3 totals 15 residues. The germline V gene has CDR1 SGHNT and CDR2 YENEEA. In DNA, the CDR3 is TGTGCCAGCAGCTTAGAGGGGTCCCCTTTCAATGAGCAGTTCTTC. This encodes CASSLEGSPFNEQFF.